This entry describes one TCR beta chain. Antigen specificity is unknown. The record originates from a study of cytomegalovirus exposure and HLA in healthy donors. Study-wide points: Common viral pathogens were later found to be apparently linked to several of the most significant clusters. Later on, an analysis tied 15,000 or so TCR beta sequences to HLA alleles at 0.05 false discovery rate.

In the PCR, 60 Vbeta and 13 Jbeta primers were used. Profiled with immunoSEQ multiplex PCR; TCRdb holds only in-frame clones, not every one. The top ten hold under 2% of the sample, which has approximately 150,000 clones, about 80% seen once. Germline lookup yields CDR1 KGHSH and CDR2 LQKENI. This CDR3 is built from 15 residues. The V end lost 3 bases, the J end lost 4 bases, and 14 bases lay between the germline ends. This clonotype was obtained from a woman aged 35 to 49 in good health and CMV-seronegative. The gene calls are TRBV18 and TRBJ2-3; tentatively, D is TRBD2 (5 bases). The sequenced sample consisted of PBMCs. The CDR3 DNA is TGTGCCAGCTCACCTGCGGTGGGGAGAGCAGATACGCAGTATTTT. Translated: CASSPAVGRADTQYF. The variable domain in full, completed from reference TRBV18 and TRBJ2-3, reads NAGVMQNPRHLVRRRGQEARLRCSPMKGHSHVYWYRQLPEEGLKFMVYLQKENIIDESGMPKERFSAEFPKEGPSILRIQQVVRGDSAAYFCASSPAVGRADTQYFGPGTRLTVL.